The 5 T cell receptor beta chains listed next were all sequenced from one sample in a study of blood T cell repertoires in COVID-19. TCRdb keeps only in-frame clones here, not all; method: immunoSEQ multiplex PCR. The data hold about 170,000 clones, with around 80% observed a single time. The sequenced sample was PBMCs or T cells enriched from blood (not recorded which). Receptors originate from an older woman in a cohort exposed to, infected with or recovered from COVID-19 (not recorded which).

The chain is built from TRBV10-3 and TRBJ2-5; tentatively, D is TRBD1 (6 bases). V was pared by 0 bases and J by 4 bases, with 15 bases between. Germline CDR1 and CDR2: ENHRY and SYGVKD. The CDR3 spans 16 residues. The CDR3 spells CAISESGGVGGETQYF. Written as DNA, the CDR3 is TGTGCCATCAGTGAGTCTGGGGGAGTAGGGGGAGAGACCCAGTACTTC.

The gene calls are TRBV7-9 and TRBJ1-2; D uncertain. The CDR3 has 11 residues. V gave up 4 bases and J gave up 8 bases, with 8 bases separating them. Germline CDR1 SEHNR, CDR2 FQNEAQ (reference sequence). This CDR3 reads CASSSGMGYTF. CDR3 nucleotide sequence: TGTGCCAGCAGCTCCGGGATGGGCTACACCTTC.

The chain uses TRBV5-8 and TRBJ2-3; D is possibly TRBD2 (5 bases). The CDR3 contains 16 residues. The germline V gene encodes CDR1 SGHTS and CDR2 YDEGEE. Trimming shortened V by 7 bases and J by 4 bases, and 22 bases separated the two germline ends. The CDR3 region has the DNA TGTGCCAGCTCCTTCCGTGGAGCGTCCGGGGCAGATACGCAGTATTTT. Encoded protein: CASSFRGASGADTQYF.

V usage is TRBV19 and J usage is TRBJ2-1, with TRBD2 identical over 12 bases. Losses at the gene ends were 4 bases for V and 10 bases for J; bases not matched to a gene: 11. Germline CDR1 and CDR2: LNHDA and SQIVND (reference sequence). The CDR3 spans 16 residues. CDR3 in DNA: TGTGCCAGTAGTAGTCCGAGACTAGCGGGAGAAAGCGAGCAGTTCTTC. Residues: CASSSPRLAGESEQFF.

The CDR3 spells CASSLARGAGTEAFF. CDR3 nucleotides: TGCGCCAGCAGCTTGGCCCGGGGGGCAGGCACTGAAGCTTTCTTT. This rearrangement joins TRBV5-1 to TRBJ1-1; tentative D call: TRBD1 (6 bases). Germline V lookup: CDR1 SGHRS, CDR2 YFSETQ. V dropped 0 bases and J dropped 4 bases, with 13 bases sitting between them. CDR3 length equals 15 residues.